The 5 T cell receptor beta chains presented below share a single source sample, sequenced in a study of radiotherapy plus CTLA-4 blockade in lung cancer. Sequencing used immunoSEQ multiplex PCR; TCRdb keeps in-frame clones, though not all of them. The sample carries around 110,000 clones, about 84% recorded once. Source: peripheral blood, taken from a patient treated with radiotherapy plus ipilimumab. The receptors come from a human donor with non-small cell lung cancer that progressed on radiotherapy plus ipilimumab. Some clones in this sample may be carry-over from other donors' samples.

This chain uses TRBV5-4 with TRBJ1-4, with D tentatively TRBD1 (5 bases). This CDR3 contains 14 residues. The V end lost 3 bases, the J end lost 5 bases, and 11 bases lay between the germline ends. CDR1 and CDR2 (germline): SGHNT, YYREEE (reference sequence). CDR3 sequence: CASSSGRGNEKLFF. The DNA of the CDR3 is TGTGCCAGCAGCTCGGGACGGGGAAATGAAAAACTGTTTTTT.

V usage is TRBV7-2 and J usage is TRBJ1-2; 9 bases map to TRBD1. With V trimmed by 7 bases and J by 7 bases, 7 bases remained unmatched. From germline, CDR1 is SGHTA and CDR2 FQGNSA. There are 13 residues in the CDR3. The CDR3 protein is CASTHTGGSGYTF. DNA of the CDR3: TGTGCCAGCACCCATACAGGGGGCAGTGGCTACACCTTC.

The chain carries TRBV9 and TRBJ2-3; no firm D call. V lost 0 bases, J lost 1 base, and 6 bases lay in between. Per the germline V gene, CDR1 is SGDLS and CDR2 is YYNGEE. The CDR3 length is 14 residues. The CDR3 DNA reads as TGTGCCAGCAGCGTAGCGCCTCGCACAGATACGCAGTATTTT. Residues: CASSVAPRTDTQYF.

The rearrangement uses TRBV5-1 and TRBJ2-3, with 10 bases that match TRBD2. J lost 1 base, V lost 1 base, and 9 bases had no gene match. CDR3 length equals 18 residues. The germline CDR1 and CDR2 sequences are SGHRS and YFSETQ. The CDR3: CASSLFWASGGGTDTQYF. CDR3 in DNA: TGCGCCAGCAGCTTGTTTTGGGCTAGCGGGGGCGGCACAGATACGCAGTATTTT.

In DNA, the CDR3 is TGTGCCAGCAGCCTAACAGGGCACACTATGGGCTACACCTTC. Its translation is CASSLTGHTMGYTF. The chain links TRBV5-4 to TRBJ1-2, with D possibly being TRBD1 (6 bases). The ends were cut back, 4 bases at V and 8 bases at J, with 18 bases in the middle. Germline V CDR1 and CDR2: SGHNT, YYREEE (reference sequence). This CDR3 region has 14 residues.